The clone carrying this T cell receptor (beta chain) was detected only a few times. There are 15 residues in the CDR3. The junction had 7 bases not matched to a gene; V was cut back by 3 bases and J by 4 bases. Germline CDR1 SGHKS, CDR2 YYEKEE (reference sequence). TCRdb's table, derived via immunoSEQ multiplex PCR, lists solely in-frame clones and lacks some. The sample includes more than 200,000 clones, around 84% of them seen just once. This specimen belongs to a study of blood T cell repertoires in COVID-19. The rearrangement joins TRBV5-5 to TRBJ2-5; 9 nucleotides agree with TRBD1. The clonotype comes from a woman older than 75 with COVID-19, enrolled during active disease. Sequenced: peripheral blood. The CDR3 loop reads CASSSSTGGRETQYF. DNA for the CDR3: TGTGCCAGCAGCTCTTCGACAGGGGGAAGAGAGACCCAGTACTTC.